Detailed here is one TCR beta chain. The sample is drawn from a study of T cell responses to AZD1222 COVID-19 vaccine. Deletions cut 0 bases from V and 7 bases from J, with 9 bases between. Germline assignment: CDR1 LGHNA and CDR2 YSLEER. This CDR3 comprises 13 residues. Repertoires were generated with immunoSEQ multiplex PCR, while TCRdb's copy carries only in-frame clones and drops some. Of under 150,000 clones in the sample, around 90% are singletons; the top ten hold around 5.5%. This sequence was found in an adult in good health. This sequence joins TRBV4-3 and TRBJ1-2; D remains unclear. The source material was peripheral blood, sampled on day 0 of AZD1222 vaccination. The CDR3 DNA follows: TGCGCCAGCAGCCAAGATCTGCGCGGTGGCTACACCTTC. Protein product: CASSQDLRGGYTF.